This T cell receptor beta chain was sequenced during a study of T cells expressing NK-cell markers. About this clonotype: Its antigen is unknown.

CDR1 GTSNPN and CDR2 SVGIG come from the germline V gene (reference sequence). The CDR3 loop spans 13 amino acids. The study, taken as a whole, reports: Among CD8+ T cells from about six donors, dominant NKG2C+ clonotypes accounted for about 1.0-7.0%. The CD3+CD56-NKG2C+ fraction of several donors was also led by these clonotypes.

TCRdb re-called the 5' RACE reads, yielding one record per CDR3 amino acid sequence without DNA. This sample contains 550,000 or so distinct CDR3 sequences. This sequence originates from a man younger than 30 in good health. Sequenced input: blood T cells: a sorted CD56 or NKG2C T cell subset, CD4+ or CD8+ T cells, or bulk PBMC T cells (not recorded which). The chain employs TRBV30 and TRBJ1-3. The CDR3 reads CASFGVSGNTIYF.